A selection of T cell receptor beta chains follows, all from one sample in a study of blood T cells in healthy people across ages. TCRdb reanalysed the 5' RACE reads using MiXCR and keeps one entry per CDR3 protein. The sample contains about 780,000 distinct CDR3 sequences, more than 25% of which appear only once. The same specimen was also included in a second study, on T cells of mothers and their children.

Sequenced: blood. These receptors were collected from a boy aged 5-17 years in good health. Each CDR3 is given with its conserved first and last residue. D genes are given only for firm matches. Clone size, where shown, is once, few, many, or a class for clones that have expanded.

>TRBD2|15|TRBJ2-7|TRBV7-2|-
CASSSTSGGLYEQYF
TGTGCCAGCAGCTCGACTAGCGGGGGCCTCTACGAGCAGTACTTC
>TRBD1|14|TRBJ2-4|TRBV5-1|few
CASSWTGTENIQYF
TGCGCCAGCAGCTGGACAGGAACTGAAAACATTCAGTACTTC
>TRBD1|14|TRBJ2-7|TRBV10-3|many
CAIRGQGGSYEQYF
TGTGCCATCAGAGGACAGGGGGGCTCCTACGAGCAGTACTTC
>-|14|TRBJ2-7|TRBV12-3/TRBV12-4|-
CASSGGRTGYEQYF
TGTGCCAGCAGTGGGGGCAGAACAGGCTACGAGCAGTACTTC
>-|14|TRBJ2-1|TRBV7-9|-
CASSLTGHNNEQFF
TGTGCCAGCAGCTTAACGGGACATAATAATGAGCAGTTCTTC
>-|12|TRBJ2-5|TRBV4-2|-
CASSQGEGEQYF
TGTGCCAGCAGCCAAGGCGAGGGGGAGCAGTACTTC
>TRBD1|18|TRBJ1-4|TRBV11-2|few
CASSFGGTAFATNEKLFF
TGTGCCAGCAGCTTCGGGGGGACAGCCTTCGCAACTAATGAAAAACTGTTTTTT
>-|14|TRBJ2-7|TRBV29-1|few
CSVGTDPNFYEQYF
TGCAGCGTTGGGACAGACCCAAACTTCTACGAGCAGTACTTC
>-|15|TRBJ1-2|TRBV28|-
CASSLTAGELYGYTF
TGTGCCAGCAGTTTAACCGCAGGGGAACTCTATGGCTACACCTTC
>-|15|TRBJ1-4|TRBV6-2/TRBV6-3|-
CASSYGRARGEKLFF
TGTGCCAGCAGTTACGGTCGGGCTCGAGGTGAAAAACTGTTTTTT
>-|12|TRBJ1-1|TRBV20-1|-
CSAAQRDTEAFF
TGCAGTGCTGCCCAGCGGGACACTGAAGCTTTCTTT
>TRBD1|15|TRBJ1-2|TRBV28|-
CASSTKTGAHLGYTF
TGTGCCAGCAGTACTAAAACAGGGGCGCATCTTGGCTACACCTTC
>-|13|TRBJ1-5|TRBV6-1|-
CASSDRDYQPRHF
TGTGCCAGCTCGGACCGAGATTATCAGCCCCGGCATTTT
>-|12|TRBJ2-3|TRBV13|-
CASRARAGTGYF
TGTGCCAGCAGAGCACGGGCCGGCACGGGGTATTTT
>-|18|TRBJ1-5|TRBV6-2/TRBV6-3|-
CASSPPQGSAYSNQPQHF
TGTGCCAGCAGCCCCCCCCAGGGGAGCGCTTATAGCAATCAGCCCCAGCATTTT
>TRBD2|15|TRBJ2-5|TRBV2|once
CASSELAGGGETQYF
TGTGCCAGCAGTGAATTAGCGGGAGGGGGAGAGACCCAGTACTTC
>-|18|TRBJ2-1|TRBV6-1|-
CASSEATSRGASYNEQFF
TGTGCCAGCAGTGAAGCGACCTCTAGGGGGGCGTCCTACAATGAGCAGTTCTTC
>-|10|TRBJ1-5|TRBV4-1|-
CARPGQPQHF
TGCGCCAGGCCGGGTCAGCCCCAGCATTTT
>TRBD2|14|TRBJ2-5|TRBV10-3|-
CAISDGGRKETQYF
TGTGCCATCAGTGATGGCGGGAGAAAAGAGACCCAGTACTTC
>-|16|TRBJ1-6|TRBV27|few
CASSSIRGDLNSPLHF
TGCGCCAGCAGTTCAATCAGGGGCGATCTTAATTCACCCCTCCACTTT
>-|12|TRBJ2-6|TRBV6-2/TRBV6-3|many
CASTSGANVLTF
TGTGCCAGCACCTCCGGGGCCAACGTCCTGACTTTC
>TRBD2|15|TRBJ2-1|TRBV28|-
CASNLAGVSDNEQFF
TGTGCCAGCAACCTCGCGGGGGTGTCGGACAATGAGCAGTTCTTC
>TRBD2|11|TRBJ2-1|TRBV20-1|-
CSARRTSVQFF
TGCAGTGCTAGAAGGACTAGTGTGCAGTTCTTC
>TRBD1|14|TRBJ2-1|TRBV20-1|-
CSAHSGTAYNEQFF
TGCAGTGCCCACTCCGGGACAGCCTACAATGAGCAGTTCTTC
>TRBD2|13|TRBJ2-2|TRBV20-1|few
CSTSLGGTGELFF
TGCAGTACTAGTCTCGGGGGGACCGGGGAGCTGTTTTTT
>-|11|TRBJ2-3|TRBV28|few
CASVRADTQYF
TGTGCCAGCGTCAGAGCAGATACGCAGTATTTT
>-|13|TRBJ2-7|TRBV30|-
CASRDTPLYEQYF
TGTGCCTCCCGGGACACCCCTCTCTACGAGCAGTACTTC
>TRBD2|15|TRBJ2-1|TRBV20-1|-
CSAKGSAGGYSEQFF
TGCAGTGCCAAGGGGTCAGCGGGGGGATACAGTGAGCAGTTCTTC
>-|15|TRBJ2-4|TRBV5-5|few
CASSSAGLAKNIQYF
TGTGCCAGCAGCTCCGCGGGACTAGCCAAAAACATTCAGTACTTC
>-|12|TRBJ1-5|TRBV7-9|-
CASEGEGKPQHF
TGTGCCAGCGAGGGTGAGGGCAAGCCCCAGCATTTT
>TRBD2|17|TRBJ2-5|TRBV3-1|few
CASSRSSGGAGQETQYF
TGTGCCAGCAGTCGGTCTAGCGGGGGGGCGGGTCAAGAGACCCAGTACTTC
>-|14|TRBJ1-3|TRBV7-2|-
CASAGGGTGNTIYF
TGTGCCAGCGCTGGAGGGGGAACTGGAAACACCATATATTTT
>TRBD2|19|TRBJ2-1|TRBV20-1|-
CSARDRPLAGDSSYNEQFF
TGCAGTGCTAGAGATCGCCCATTAGCGGGGGATAGCTCCTACAATGAGCAGTTCTTC
>-|13|TRBJ2-1|TRBV12-3/TRBV12-4|few
CASTPGAEGEQFF
TGTGCCAGCACCCCCGGGGCCGAAGGTGAGCAGTTCTTC
>-|16|TRBJ1-2|TRBV28|-
CASSLGGRGSNYGYTF
TGTGCCAGCAGTTTGGGGGGACGGGGCAGCAACTATGGCTACACCTTC
>TRBD2|17|TRBJ2-4|TRBV5-1|-
CASSLNPLSGGKNIQYF
TGCGCCAGCAGCTTAAACCCTTTGAGCGGGGGGAAAAACATTCAGTACTTC
>-|13|TRBJ2-3|TRBV7-2|few
CASSLELPNTQYF
TGTGCCAGCAGCTTAGAACTTCCAAATACGCAGTATTTT
>-|13|TRBJ2-5|TRBV7-3|-
CASSLEVRGRQYF
TGTGCCAGCAGCTTAGAGGTACGGGGGAGGCAGTACTTC
>-|12|TRBJ2-7|TRBV9|-
CASSGEVPGQYF
TGTGCCAGCAGCGGGGAGGTGCCTGGGCAGTACTTC
>-|13|TRBJ2-1|TRBV11-3|-
CASSPRLGNEQFF
TGTGCCAGCAGCCCGCGACTAGGCAATGAGCAGTTCTTC
>-|15|TRBJ2-7|TRBV7-3|few
CASSLGTGFAYEQYF
TGTGCCAGCAGCTTAGGAACTGGTTTTGCCTACGAGCAGTACTTC
>-|15|TRBJ2-5|TRBV12-3/TRBV12-4|-
CASSLARRAQETQYF
TGTGCCAGCAGTTTAGCGCGCCGGGCCCAAGAGACCCAGTACTTC
>-|15|TRBJ2-1|TRBV4-1|-
CASSRPGEGYNEQFF
TGCGCCAGCAGCCGGCCAGGGGAGGGTTACAATGAGCAGTTCTTC
>TRBD2|12|TRBJ2-5|TRBV10-2|few
CASSEFGGAQYF
TGCGCCAGCAGTGAGTTTGGGGGGGCCCAGTACTTC